Listed here are 2 T cell receptor beta chains from one sample, sequenced in a study of blood T cell repertoires in COVID-19. Here immunoSEQ multiplex PCR was the method, and the copy in TCRdb shows in-frame clones only, minus some. The repertoire holds fewer than 250,000 clones, with roughly 86% as singletons. Sequenced: peripheral blood. The receptor set was obtained from a man between 60 and 75 years old with acute or convalescent COVID-19.

The chain employs TRBV5-1 and TRBJ1-6; 11 nucleotides align to TRBD1. V lost 0 bases, J lost 9 bases, and 8 bases stayed unmatched. Germline-derived CDR1 and CDR2 are SGHRS and YFSETQ. The CDR3 runs to 17 residues. Here the CDR3 reads CASSLGDRGERISPLHF. The DNA for the CDR3 is TGCGCCAGCAGCTTGGGGGACAGGGGGGAGAGAATTTCACCCCTCCACTTT.

J is TRBJ2-1 and V is TRBV7-2; TRBD1 is a possible D gene (6 bases). V lost 0 bases, J lost 7 bases, and 7 bases lay in between. Germline V CDR1 and CDR2: SGHTA, FQGNSA. The CDR3 contains 13 residues. The CDR3 DNA reads TGTGCCAGCAGCTTAGCACAGGGAAATGAGCAGTTCTTC. Protein: CASSLAQGNEQFF.